This T cell receptor (beta chain) was captured by sequencing in a study of CD8+ T cells in alopecia areata. Study findings and constraints: Scalp data also include sequences from resident alphabeta T cells of normal skin.

From germline, CDR1 is SQVTM and CDR2 ANQGSEA. This CDR3 region has 14 residues. V was cut by 6 bases and J by 4 bases, with 18 bases left in between. Extracted RNA was reverse transcribed, and the resulting cDNA served as sequencing template. Method: immunoSEQ multiplex PCR; TCRdb's copy keeps in-frame clones and lacks some. The sample carries 150,000 or so clones, 47% recorded once. Peripheral blood, together with lesional scalp punch biopsies, was collected from alopecia areata patients. Sorting of PBMCs yielded the CD4+ and CD8+ T cells. The table lists this clone with a few counts. Its antigen is still unknown.

The chain has TRBV29-1 and TRBJ1-2; a possible D gene is TRBD1 (5 bases). The source is a human donor with alopecia areata. The sample comprised CD4+ T cells sorted from blood. The CDR3 sequence: CSVARDSLGYGYTF. The CDR3 DNA reads as TGCAGCGTGGCCCGGGACTCGTTGGGCTATGGCTACACCTTC.